Described below is a single T cell receptor (beta chain) sequence and its context. Its specificity is unknown. Germline V gives CDR1 LGHNA, CDR2 YNFKEQ. The CDR3 is made up of 16 amino acids. Trimming cost V 1 base and J 4 bases; bases outside gene matches: 8. PCR used 60 Vbeta primers and 13 Jbeta primers. The table came from immunoSEQ multiplex PCR; TCRdb's copy has only in-frame clones and leaves some out. The table lists 95,000 to 150,000 clones, 65% to 90% of them singletons. These data belong to a study of cytomegalovirus exposure and HLA in healthy donors. Overall study results and limits: Specific recognition of CMV antigens was confirmed in vitro for three chains (all CMV-associated).

The sample comprised PBMCs. The sequence was obtained from a young man in good health and CMV-seronegative. The rearrangement joins TRBV4-2 to TRBJ2-5, with 8 bases fitting TRBD2. The CDR3 reads CASSQVAGGVGETQYF. The DNA for the CDR3 is TGTGCCAGCAGCCAAGTGGCGGGGGGCGTGGGAGAGACCCAGTACTTC.